This T cell receptor (beta chain) was sequenced for a study of regulatory T cells in long-lasting Graves disease. The CDR3 covers 13 residues. Trimming cost V 3 bases and J 3 bases, with 9 bases left between them. CDR1 is DFQATT, CDR2 SNEGSKA, per germline (reference sequence). A note on this clonotype: What it recognizes is unknown.

Stated time point: persistent/refractory GD, antithyroid drugs over 5 years with positive TRAb. From RNA extracted from PBMCs, the TCR library was made. The patients were enrolled through endocrinology in Xi'an, China. Tubes containing EDTA received around 9.9 milliliters of drawn peripheral blood. Construction of the TCR beta libraries employed iRepertoire HTBI primers in conjunction with Arm-PCR of CDR3 regions. Via MiXCR, TCRdb re-called the multiplex PCR reads, giving one row per CDR3 protein. Of some 300,000 distinct CDR3 sequences listed, 22% are singletons. Study conclusions and caveats: Lower TCR diversity was seen in persistent Graves' patients than in newly diagnosed ones. Gene preferences differed: TRBV28, TRBJ1-2, TRBJ2-5 in persistent cases.

Sequenced here: peripheral blood mononuclear cells (PBMCs), sampled when the disease was refractory, from a patient treated with antithyroid drugs. The clonotype originates from a female donor with Graves disease. V and J are TRBV20-1 and TRBJ2-1, with D possibly being TRBD1 (6 bases). Here the CDR3 reads CSASQDSYNEQFF. The CDR3 nucleotides are TGCAGTGCTAGCCAGGACAGCTACAATGAGCAGTTCTTC.